This T cell receptor beta chain stems from a study of T cell repertoires in cytomegalovirus infection (dated by TCRdb to about 2019). Regarding the research as a whole: The HLA type of each donor mattered for the analysis, because public TCR beta signatures pointed to carriage of CMV infection along with the matching HLA type.

As concerns this clonotype: The target of this receptor is not known. No clone much larger than this one lies a single base away; base qualities are absent.

Trimming at the junction amounts to 3 bases on V and 1 base on J, and the germline ends lie 13 bases apart. The CDR3 holds 14 amino acids from the cysteine to the phenylalanine. Only the CDR3 DNA is retained, 42 bases long and in frame from the first base. The germline V gene (reference sequence) gives CDR1 as DFQATT and CDR2 as SNEGSKA. Summary of the overall study and its limitations: Carriers of CMV infection plus the relevant HLA type were discriminated by the cumulative frequency of public TCR beta family members in the study cohort and in an independent roughly 400-donor cohort. The ex vivo response was dominated by HLA-C-restricted CMV-specific TCR beta clonotypes, which also provided the single most frequent clonotype in two of eight donors.

The instrument given in TCRdb is Illumina HiSeq 1500. The public reads were reprocessed in TCRdb via fastp at Q25 and MiXCR, keeping in-frame beta chains. When rows share a CDR3 protein, they turn into one entry using the most common DNA and genes. Counted in this sample were some 680,000 distinct CDR3 sequences; 35% to 40% of them appeared once. The top ten clones comprise more than 2.5% of the sample. The sequence links TRBV20-1 to TRBJ2-7; the D segment cannot be called with confidence. The receptor comes from a human donor in good health (CMV status not recorded). Some clones in this sample may be carry-over from other donors' samples. The source material was PBMCs. The nucleotide sequence is TGCAGTGCTAGTTTTGCCCAGTCATCCTACGAGCAGTACTTC. Its product reads: CSASFAQSSYEQYF.